This TCR beta chain is from a study of OX40 agonist ivuxolimab in advanced cancers. Data came from immunoSEQ multiplex PCR; TCRdb stores just in-frame clones and leaves some out. The table has over 60,000 clones, around 84% seen once; the top ten hold roughly 6.8%. With 2 bases removed from V and 3 bases from J, the gap between germline ends came to 11 bases. CDR3 length equals 15 residues. CDR1 SGHDT and CDR2 YYEEEE come from the germline V gene. Sequencing was performed on CD4+ or CD8+ T cells sorted from blood, taken in a trial of the OX40 agonist ivuxolimab. V and J are TRBV5-6 and TRBJ2-2; D gene uncertain. The receptor was isolated from an adult with an advanced solid tumor such as melanoma, head and neck, liver or kidney cancer. CDR3 residues: CASSLLTADTGELFF. Written as DNA, the CDR3 is TGTGCCAGCAGCTTACTGACGGCTGACACCGGGGAGCTGTTTTTT.